A single TCR beta chain is shown here with its context. Clones were sequenced by immunoSEQ multiplex PCR, and TCRdb holds only the in-frame ones, with some missing. This table holds roughly 180,000 clones, 94% found once. This record belongs to a study of T cell responses to AZD1222 COVID-19 vaccine. From germline, CDR1 is MDHEN and CDR2 SYDVKM. V lost 2 bases, J lost 0 bases, and 7 bases lay in between. The CDR3 covers 14 residues. The input for sequencing was peripheral blood, taken 28 days after the second AZD1222 dose. The receptor was derived from an adult who received the AZD1222 COVID-19 vaccine. The rearrangement uses TRBV28 and TRBJ1-2; D gene unclear. The CDR3 coding sequence is TGTGCCAGCAGTTTAATGTTAGCTAACTATGGCTACACCTTC. Translation gives CASSLMLANYGYTF.